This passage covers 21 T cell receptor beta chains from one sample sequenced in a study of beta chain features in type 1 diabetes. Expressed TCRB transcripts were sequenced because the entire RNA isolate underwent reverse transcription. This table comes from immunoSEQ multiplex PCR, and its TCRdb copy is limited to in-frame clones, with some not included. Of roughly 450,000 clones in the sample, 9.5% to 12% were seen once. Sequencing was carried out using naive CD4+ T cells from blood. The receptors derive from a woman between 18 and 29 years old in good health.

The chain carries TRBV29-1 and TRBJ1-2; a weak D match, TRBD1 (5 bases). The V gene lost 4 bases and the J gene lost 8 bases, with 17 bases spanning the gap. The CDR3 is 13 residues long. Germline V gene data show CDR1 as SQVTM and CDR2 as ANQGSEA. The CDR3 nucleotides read TGCAGCGTTGTCGGGACCTCAAAACAGGGCTACACCTTC. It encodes CSVVGTSKQGYTF.

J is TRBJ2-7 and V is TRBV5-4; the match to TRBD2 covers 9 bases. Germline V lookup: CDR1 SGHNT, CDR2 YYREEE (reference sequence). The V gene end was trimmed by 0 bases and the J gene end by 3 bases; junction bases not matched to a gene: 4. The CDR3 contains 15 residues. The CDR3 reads CASSLASGAFYEQYF. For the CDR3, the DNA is TGTGCCAGCAGCTTGGCTAGCGGGGCCTTCTACGAGCAGTACTTC.

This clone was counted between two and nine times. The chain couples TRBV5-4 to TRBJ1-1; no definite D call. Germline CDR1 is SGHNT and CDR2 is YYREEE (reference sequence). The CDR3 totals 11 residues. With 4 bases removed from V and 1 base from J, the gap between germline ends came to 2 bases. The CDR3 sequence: CASSQNTEAFF. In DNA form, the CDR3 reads TGTGCCAGCAGCCAGAACACTGAAGCTTTCTTT.

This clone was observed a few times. The CDR3 region is CASSPEPGRGETQYF. The CDR3 DNA sequence: TGCGCCAGCAGCCCGGAGCCGGGGAGGGGAGAGACCCAGTACTTC. The V gene is TRBV5-1, the J gene TRBJ2-5; 7 bases align to TRBD2. J gave up 4 bases and V 4 bases, and 10 bases lay outside the gene matches. CDR3 length: 15 residues. Germline values: CDR1 SGHRS, CDR2 YFSETQ.

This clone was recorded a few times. The CDR3 sequence: CASSLSFPTGLRGNEQFF. The CDR3 nucleotides are TGTGCCAGCAGCTTATCGTTTCCTACAGGGTTACGGGGCAATGAGCAGTTCTTC. This rearrangement joins TRBV7-6 to TRBJ2-1; weak D call: TRBD1 (6 bases). The germline gives CDR1 SGHVS, CDR2 FNYEAQ. This CDR3 has 18 residues. V dropped 2 bases and J dropped 6 bases, with 23 bases sitting between them.

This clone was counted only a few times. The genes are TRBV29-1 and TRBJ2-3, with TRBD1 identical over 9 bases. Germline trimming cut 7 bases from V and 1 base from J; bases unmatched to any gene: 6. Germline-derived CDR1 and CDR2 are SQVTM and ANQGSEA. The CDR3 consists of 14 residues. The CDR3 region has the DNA TGCAGCGGGGACAGGGCGCACGGCACAGATACGCAGTATTTT. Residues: CSGDRAHGTDTQYF.

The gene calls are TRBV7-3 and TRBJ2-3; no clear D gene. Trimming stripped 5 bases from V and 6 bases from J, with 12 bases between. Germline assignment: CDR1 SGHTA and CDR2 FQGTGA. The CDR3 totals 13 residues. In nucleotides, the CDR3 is TGTGCCAGCAGCGGAAGGACGTCGGATACGCAGTATTTT. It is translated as CASSGRTSDTQYF.

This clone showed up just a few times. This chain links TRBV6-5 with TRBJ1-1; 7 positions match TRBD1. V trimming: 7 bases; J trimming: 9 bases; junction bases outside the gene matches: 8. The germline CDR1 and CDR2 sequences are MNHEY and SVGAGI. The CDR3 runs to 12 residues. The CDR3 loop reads CASTRQGAKAFF. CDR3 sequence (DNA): TGTGCCAGCACCCGACAGGGAGCTAAAGCTTTCTTT.

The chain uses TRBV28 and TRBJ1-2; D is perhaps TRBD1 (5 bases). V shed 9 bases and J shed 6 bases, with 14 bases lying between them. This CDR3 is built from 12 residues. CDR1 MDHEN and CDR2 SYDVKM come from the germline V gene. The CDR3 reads CASSGTTDGYTF. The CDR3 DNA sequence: TGTGCCAGTTCCGGGACGACAGATGGCTACACCTTC.

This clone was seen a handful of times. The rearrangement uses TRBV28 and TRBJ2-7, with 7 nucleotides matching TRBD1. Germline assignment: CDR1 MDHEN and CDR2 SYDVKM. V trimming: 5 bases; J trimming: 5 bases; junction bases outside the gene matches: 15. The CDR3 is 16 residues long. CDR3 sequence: CASSRAVGGKLNEQYV. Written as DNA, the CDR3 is TGTGCCAGCAGTCGGGCGGTAGGGGGCAAGCTAAACGAGCAGTACGTC.

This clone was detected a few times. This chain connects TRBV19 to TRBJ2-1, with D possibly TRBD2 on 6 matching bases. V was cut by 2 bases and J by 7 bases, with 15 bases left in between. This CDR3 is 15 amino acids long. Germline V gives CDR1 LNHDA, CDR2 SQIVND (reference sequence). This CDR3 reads CASSILRGGVNEQFF. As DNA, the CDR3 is TGTGCCAGTAGTATACTCCGGGGAGGCGTTAATGAGCAGTTCTTC.

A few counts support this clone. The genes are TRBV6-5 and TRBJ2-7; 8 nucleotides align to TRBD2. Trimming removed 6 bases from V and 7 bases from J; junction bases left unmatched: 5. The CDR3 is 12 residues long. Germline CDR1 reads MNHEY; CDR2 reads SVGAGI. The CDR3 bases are TGTGCCAGCAGAAGACCGGGGGGGGAGCAGTACTTC. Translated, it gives CASRRPGGEQYF.

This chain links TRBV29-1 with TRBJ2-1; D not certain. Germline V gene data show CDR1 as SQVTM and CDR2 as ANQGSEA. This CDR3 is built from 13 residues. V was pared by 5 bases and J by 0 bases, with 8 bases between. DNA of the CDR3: TGCAGCGTTAGTCTGGGCTCCTACAATGAGCAGTTCTTC. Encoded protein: CSVSLGSYNEQFF.

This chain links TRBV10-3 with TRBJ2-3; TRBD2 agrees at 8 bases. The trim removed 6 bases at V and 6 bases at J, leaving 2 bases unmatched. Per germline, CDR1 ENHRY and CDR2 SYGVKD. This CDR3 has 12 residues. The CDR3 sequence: CAISGGADTQYF. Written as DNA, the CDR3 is TGTGCCATCAGCGGGGGGGCCGATACGCAGTATTTT.

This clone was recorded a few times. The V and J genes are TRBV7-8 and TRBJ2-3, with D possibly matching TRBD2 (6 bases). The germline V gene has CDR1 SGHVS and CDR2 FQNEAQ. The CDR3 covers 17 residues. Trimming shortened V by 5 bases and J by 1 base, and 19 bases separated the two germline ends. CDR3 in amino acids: CASSPSGWRSGTDTQYF. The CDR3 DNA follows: TGTGCCAGCAGCCCGAGCGGGTGGCGTTCTGGCACAGATACGCAGTATTTT.

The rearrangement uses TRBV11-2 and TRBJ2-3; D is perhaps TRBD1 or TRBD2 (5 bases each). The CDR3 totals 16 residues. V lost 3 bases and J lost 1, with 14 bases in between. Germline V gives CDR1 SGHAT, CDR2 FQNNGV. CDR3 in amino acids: CASSFRRGPGTDTQYF. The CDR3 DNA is TGTGCCAGCAGCTTTCGACGGGGACCAGGCACAGATACGCAGTATTTT.

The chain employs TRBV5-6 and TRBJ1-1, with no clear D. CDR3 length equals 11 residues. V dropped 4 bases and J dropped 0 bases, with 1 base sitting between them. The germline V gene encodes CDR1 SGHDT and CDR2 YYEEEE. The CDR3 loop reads CASSVNTEAFF. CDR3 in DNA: TGTGCCAGCAGCGTGAACACTGAAGCTTTCTTT.

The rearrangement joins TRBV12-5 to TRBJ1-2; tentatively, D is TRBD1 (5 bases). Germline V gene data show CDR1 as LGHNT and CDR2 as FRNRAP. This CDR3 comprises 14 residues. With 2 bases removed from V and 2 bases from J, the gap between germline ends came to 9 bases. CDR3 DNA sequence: TGTGCTAGTGGTTTGATCGGGACCAACTATGGCTACACCTTC. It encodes CASGLIGTNYGYTF. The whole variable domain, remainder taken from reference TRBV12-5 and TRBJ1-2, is DARVTQTPRHKVTEMGQEVTMRCQPILGHNTVFWYRQTMMQGLELLAYFRNRAPLDDSGMPKDRFSAEMPDATLATLKIQPSEPRDSAVYFCASGLIGTNYGYTFGSGTRLTVV.

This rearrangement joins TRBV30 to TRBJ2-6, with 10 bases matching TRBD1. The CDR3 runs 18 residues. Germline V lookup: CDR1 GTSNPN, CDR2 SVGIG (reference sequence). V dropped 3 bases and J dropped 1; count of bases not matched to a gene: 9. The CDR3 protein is CAWSPRTGGKSGANVLTF. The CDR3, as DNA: TGTGCCTGGAGCCCGAGGACAGGGGGTAAATCTGGGGCCAACGTCCTGACTTTC.

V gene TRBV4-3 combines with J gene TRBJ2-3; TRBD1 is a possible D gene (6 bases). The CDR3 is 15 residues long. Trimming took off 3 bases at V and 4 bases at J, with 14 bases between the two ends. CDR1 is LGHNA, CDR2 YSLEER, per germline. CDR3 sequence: CASSQTGLKADTQYF. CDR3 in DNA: TGCGCCAGCAGCCAGACAGGATTGAAGGCAGATACGCAGTATTTT.

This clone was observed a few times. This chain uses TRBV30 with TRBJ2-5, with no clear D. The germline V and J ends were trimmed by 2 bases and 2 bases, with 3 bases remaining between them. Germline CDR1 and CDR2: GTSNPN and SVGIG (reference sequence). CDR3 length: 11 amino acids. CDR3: CAWSLQETQYF. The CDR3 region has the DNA TGTGCCTGGAGTCTACAAGAGACCCAGTACTTC.